Following are 26 T cell receptor beta chains from one sample sequenced in a study of T-cell reconstitution after alpha-beta-depleted transplantation in children. Preparing the TCRbeta library involved the use of unique molecular identifiers. One entry per CDR3 protein, called by TCRdb with MiXCR from the PCR reads. The repertoire holds 200,000 to 300,000 distinct CDR3 sequences, with approximately 12% as singletons. The source material was PBMCs from the stem cell graft donor, sampled from the stem cell graft. The receptors originated from a human donor who donated a stem cell graft to a child with acute lymphoblastic leukemia.

This clonotype came up many times. The V and J genes are TRBV5-6 and TRBJ2-7; TRBD2 is a possible D gene (5 bases). The V and J ends lost 7 bases and 0 bases respectively, with 20 bases between them. The CDR3 covers 16 residues. The germline V gene has CDR1 SGHDT and CDR2 YYEEEE. The CDR3: CASGGFGVLGSYEQYF. The CDR3 DNA reads TGTGCCAGCGGCGGCTTCGGGGTATTGGGCTCCTACGAGCAGTACTTC.

In this sample, this clonotype turned up many times. V is TRBV6-2 or TRBV6-3 and J is TRBJ1-1; 7 bases map to TRBD1. The germline gives CDR1 MNHEY, CDR2 SVGEGT. The CDR3 has 13 amino acids. V was pared by 8 bases and J by 5 bases, with 8 bases of the junction left unmatched. The CDR3 here is CASEVDRETEAFF. The CDR3 DNA sequence: TGTGCCAGCGAGGTCGACAGGGAAACTGAAGCTTTCTTT.

The V gene is TRBV7-8, the J gene TRBJ2-5; D not resolved. Trimming removed 4 bases at V and 5 bases at J, with 17 bases between. CDR1 SGHVS and CDR2 FQNEAQ come from the germline V gene. The CDR3 covers 15 residues. CDR3 bases: TGTGCCAGCAGCTCGTTCGGAAACCCCTGGGAGACCCAGTACTTC. As protein: CASSSFGNPWETQYF.

Comment on this clonotype: A much more abundant neighbour one base away suggests this may be a read error. The chain couples TRBV27 to TRBJ2-7; maybe TRBD1 (6 bases). The CDR3 has 11 residues. The V gene's germline CDR1 is MNHEY and CDR2 SMNVEV (reference sequence). V lost 8 bases, J lost 8 bases, and 13 bases lay in between. CDR3 sequence: CASRQTGQQYF. The DNA of the CDR3 is TGTGCCAGCCGCCAGACAGGCCAGCAGTACTTC.

V gene TRBV7-2 combines with J gene TRBJ1-2; D not certain. The ends were cut back, 6 bases at V and 7 bases at J, with 9 bases in the middle. The CDR3 loop spans 11 amino acids. Per the germline V gene, CDR1 is SGHTA and CDR2 is FQGNSA. The CDR3 loop is CASSFSGGYTF. The CDR3 region has the DNA TGTGCCAGCAGTTTCTCAGGTGGCTACACCTTC.

The chain joins TRBV19 to TRBJ1-5; 7 bases are a match to TRBD1. CDR3 length: 15 amino acids. The V gene's germline CDR1 is LNHDA and CDR2 SQIVND (reference sequence). The trim removed 6 bases at V and 6 bases at J, leaving 11 bases unmatched. DNA of the CDR3: TGTGCCAGTAGCCTACAGGGGAGTTTTGGTCAGCCCCAGCATTTT. The encoded protein is CASSLQGSFGQPQHF.

This clonotype has ten or more counts. J is TRBJ2-1 and V is TRBV9; 7 bases map to TRBD2. The V gene's germline CDR1 is SGDLS and CDR2 YYNGEE. The CDR3 spans 16 residues. Losses at the gene ends were 0 bases for V and 6 bases for J; bases not matched to a gene: 9. The CDR3 protein is CASSVVAGLGSNEQFF. The CDR3 DNA sequence: TGTGCCAGCAGCGTAGTAGCAGGACTAGGAAGCAATGAGCAGTTCTTC.

In its sample, this clonotype was seen many times. The chain employs TRBV12-3 or TRBV12-4 and TRBJ1-2; a weak D match, TRBD1 (5 bases). The CDR3 length is 15 residues. Between the trimmed V and J ends, which lost 3 bases and 8 bases, there was a span of 19 bases. The CDR3 DNA is TGTGCCAGCAGTTTTACGGCCGTCAGGGCACTCGGCTACACCTTC. Its protein product is CASSFTAVRALGYTF.

There are many counts of this clonotype. The chain is built from TRBV12-3 or TRBV12-4 and TRBJ2-5, with D unresolved. CDR3 length: 13 amino acids. Trimming removed 4 bases from V and 4 bases from J, with 10 bases in between. The CDR3 region has the DNA TGTGCCAGCAGTTCGGTAACCGGAGAGACCCAGTACTTC. It is translated as CASSSVTGETQYF.

This clonotype was counted at least ten times. The CDR3 DNA follows: TGTGCCAGCAGCTTGGTAGCGGGGGGGAACAATGAGCAGTTCTTC. Translated: CASSLVAGGNNEQFF. The chain recombines TRBV7-2 with TRBJ2-1, with 11 positions matching TRBD2. Germline assignment: CDR1 SGHTA and CDR2 FQGNSA. V lost 3 bases to trimming and J lost 5 bases; unmatched junction nucleotides: 3. The length of the CDR3 is 15 residues.

This clonotype appeared once. Given a much more abundant clone one base away, this may be a read error. The chain employs TRBV6-1 and TRBJ1-1; D is perhaps TRBD1 (5 bases). The germline V gene encodes CDR1 MNHNS and CDR2 SASEGT. This CDR3 region has 14 residues. Trimming removed 6 bases at V and 1 base at J, with 12 bases between. The CDR3 spells CASREGPRNTEAFF. The CDR3 region has the DNA TGTGCCAGCAGGGAGGGACCGCGGAACACTGAAGCTTTCTTT.

There are many counts of this clonotype. This chain uses TRBV25-1 with TRBJ2-5; D might be TRBD1 or TRBD2, each matching 5 bases. This CDR3 spans 14 amino acids. Deletions cut 8 bases from V and 5 bases from J, with 18 bases between. From germline, CDR1 is MGHDK and CDR2 SYGVNS. The DNA for the CDR3 is TGTGCCAGCCAGGGACCGCTCGGGCGGGAGACCCAGTACTTC. Its protein product is CASQGPLGRETQYF.

This clonotype came up once. The CDR3 DNA follows: TGCGCCAGCAGCTGGGCCGCACCGAACTCTGGAAACACCATATATTTT. Protein product: CASSWAAPNSGNTIYF. The V gene is TRBV5-1, the J gene TRBJ1-3; D uncertain. Per the germline V gene, CDR1 is SGHRS and CDR2 is YFSETQ. This CDR3 has 16 amino acids. Trimming took 3 bases from V and 0 from J, leaving 13 bases between them.

This chain joins TRBV11-1 and TRBJ1-6; tentative D call: TRBD1 (6 bases). The V and J ends lost 4 bases and 8 bases respectively, with 24 bases between them. The CDR3 has 18 amino acids. Germline-derived CDR1 and CDR2 are SGHAT and FQDESV (reference sequence). The CDR3 protein is CASSSSEQSTGGHSPLHF. CDR3 DNA: TGTGCCAGCAGCTCGAGCGAGCAGTCGACAGGAGGGCATTCACCCCTCCACTTT.

V gene TRBV11-2 combines with J gene TRBJ1-2; D is uncertain. The CDR3 runs to 14 residues. Trimming removed 0 bases from V and 7 bases from J, with 12 bases in between. From germline, CDR1 is SGHAT and CDR2 FQNNGV. Here the CDR3 DNA reads TGTGCCAGCAGCTTAGAACCGGGCTTCGGTGGCTACACCTTC. This sequence encodes CASSLEPGFGGYTF.

This clonotype has ten or more counts. The rearrangement joins TRBV7-9 to TRBJ2-3, with 7 bases matching TRBD1. This CDR3 has 15 amino acids. The germline V gene encodes CDR1 SEHNR and CDR2 FQNEAQ (reference sequence). V dropped 5 bases and J dropped 5; count of bases not matched to a gene: 10. The chain's CDR3 is CASSPRTGTKDTQYF. The DNA for the CDR3 is TGTGCCAGCAGCCCCCGGACAGGAACGAAAGATACGCAGTATTTT.

This clonotype was recorded at least ten times. This chain links TRBV20-1 with TRBJ2-2, with D perhaps matching TRBD1 (6 bases). Germline assignment: CDR1 DFQATT and CDR2 SNEGSKA (reference sequence). CDR3 length equals 15 residues. V lost 6 bases, J lost 1 base, and 15 bases lay in between. CDR3 amino acids: CSARDTGQNTGELFF. Here the CDR3 DNA reads TGCAGTGCCCGGGACACGGGACAGAACACCGGGGAGCTGTTTTTT.

This sequence joins TRBV30 and TRBJ2-7, with D perhaps TRBD2 (6 bases). Germline-derived CDR1 and CDR2 are GTSNPN and SVGIG (reference sequence). The CDR3 length is 14 residues. Trimming left V 4 bases short and J 3 bases short, with 16 bases between. In DNA form, the CDR3 reads TGTGCCTGGAACCAAGTCGGGGGAAGCTACGAGCAGTACTTC. Residues: CAWNQVGGSYEQYF.

About this clonotype: Possible read error: a much larger clone is one base away. The rearrangement joins TRBV30 to TRBJ1-1; D gene uncertain. The CDR3 is 12 amino acids. Germline lookup yields CDR1 GTSNPN and CDR2 SVGIG (reference sequence). CDR3 DNA sequence: TGTGCCTGGAGTGGGGAGAACCCTGAAGCTTTCTTT. Its protein is CAWSGENPEAFF. The full variable domain, its missing parts supplied by reference TRBV30 and TRBJ1-1, is SQTIHQWPATLVQPVGSPLSLECTVEGTSNPNLYWYRQAAGRGLQLLFYSVGIGQISSEVPQNLSASRPQDRQFILSSKKLLLSDSGFYLCAWSGENPEAFFGQGTRLTVV.

This clonotype was counted ten times or more. The rearrangement links TRBV20-1 to TRBJ2-7; TRBD2 matches at 8 bases. CDR3 length: 10 residues. The germline V gene encodes CDR1 DFQATT and CDR2 SNEGSKA (reference sequence). V dropped 3 bases and J dropped 12; count of bases not matched to a gene: 4. The CDR3 nucleotides are TGCAGTGCTAGGCGGGAGGTTAGGTACTTC. Amino acids: CSARREVRYF.

This clonotype showed up many times. The chain employs TRBV10-3 and TRBJ1-1; D is uncertain. V lost 6 bases and J lost 1, with 12 bases in between. From germline, CDR1 is ENHRY and CDR2 SYGVKD. This CDR3 has 14 residues. For the CDR3, the DNA is TGTGCCATCAGCACGGGCCCAAGGAACACTGAAGCTTTCTTT. Its translation: CAISTGPRNTEAFF.

This clonotype was counted many times. The chain joins TRBV7-9 to TRBJ2-7; 16 bases fit TRBD2. The CDR3 is made up of 16 amino acids. Germline-derived CDR1 and CDR2 are SEHNR and FQNEAQ (reference sequence). V shed 8 bases, J shed 4 bases, and the junction held 8 bases outside the gene matches. This CDR3 is CASLGTSGRAGYEQYF. The CDR3, as DNA: TGTGCCAGCCTTGGGACTAGCGGGAGGGCCGGGTACGAGCAGTACTTC.

With respect to this clonotype: A read error may be the cause here, since a much bigger clone is one base away. The chain uses TRBV20-1 and TRBJ1-4; D possibly corresponds to TRBD1 (5 bases). The CDR3 runs 16 residues. Germline V CDR1 and CDR2: DFQATT, SNEGSKA (reference sequence). CDR3 in amino acids: CCARDLRGISNEKLFF. The CDR3 nucleotides read TGCTGTGCTAGAGATCTAAGGGGCATTTCTAATGAAAAACTGTTTTTT.

This clonotype was found many times. The chain joins TRBV12-3 or TRBV12-4 to TRBJ1-1; no reliable D call. The CDR3 is 13 residues long. The V and J ends lost 1 base and 1 base respectively, with 4 bases between them. The CDR3 region is CASSLVENTEAFF. The CDR3 coding sequence is TGTGCCAGCAGTTTAGTCGAGAACACTGAAGCTTTCTTT.

The table lists this clonotype with many counts. The chain joins TRBV2 to TRBJ2-5; the D gene could be TRBD1 or TRBD2 (5 bases each). In germline, CDR1 is SNHLY, CDR2 FYNNEI. Trimming pared 2 bases from V and 9 bases from J, leaving 7 bases between. This CDR3 is 11 amino acids long. The CDR3, as DNA: TGTGCCAGCAGTGAAAGGGGACCCCAGTACTTC. This sequence encodes CASSERGPQYF. The whole variable domain, remainder taken from reference TRBV2 and TRBJ2-5, is EPEVTQTPSHQVTQMGQEVILRCVPISNHLYFYWYRQILGQKVEFLVSFYNNEISEKSEIFDDQFSVERPDGSNFTLKIRSTKLEDSAMYFCASSERGPQYFGPGTRLLVL.

This clonotype was picked up many times. The chain couples TRBV12-3 or TRBV12-4 to TRBJ1-2; the D gene is possibly TRBD1 (5 bases). The CDR3 totals 15 residues. The V gene lost 8 bases and the J gene lost 3 bases, with 19 bases spanning the gap. CDR3 bases: TGTGCCAGCCTCTTAACGGGGGTCCCTCACTATGGCTACACCTTC. The encoded protein is CASLLTGVPHYGYTF.